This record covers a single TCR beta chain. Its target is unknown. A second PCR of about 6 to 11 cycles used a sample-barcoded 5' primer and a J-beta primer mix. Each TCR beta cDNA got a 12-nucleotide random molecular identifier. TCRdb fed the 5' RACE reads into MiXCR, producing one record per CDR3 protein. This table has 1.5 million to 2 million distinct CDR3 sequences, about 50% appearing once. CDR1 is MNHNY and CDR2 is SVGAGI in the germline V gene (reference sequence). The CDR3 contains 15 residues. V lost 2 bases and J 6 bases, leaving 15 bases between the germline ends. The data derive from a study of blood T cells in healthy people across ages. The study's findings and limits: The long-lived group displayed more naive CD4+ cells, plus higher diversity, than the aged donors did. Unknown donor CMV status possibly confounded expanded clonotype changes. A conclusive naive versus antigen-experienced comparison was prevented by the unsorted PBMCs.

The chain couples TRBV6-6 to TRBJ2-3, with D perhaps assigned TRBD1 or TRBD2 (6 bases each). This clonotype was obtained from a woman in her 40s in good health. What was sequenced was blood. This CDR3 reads CASSYIRGRADTQYF. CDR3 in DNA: TGTGCCAGCAGTTACATACGGGGGCGGGCGGATACGCAGTATTTT.